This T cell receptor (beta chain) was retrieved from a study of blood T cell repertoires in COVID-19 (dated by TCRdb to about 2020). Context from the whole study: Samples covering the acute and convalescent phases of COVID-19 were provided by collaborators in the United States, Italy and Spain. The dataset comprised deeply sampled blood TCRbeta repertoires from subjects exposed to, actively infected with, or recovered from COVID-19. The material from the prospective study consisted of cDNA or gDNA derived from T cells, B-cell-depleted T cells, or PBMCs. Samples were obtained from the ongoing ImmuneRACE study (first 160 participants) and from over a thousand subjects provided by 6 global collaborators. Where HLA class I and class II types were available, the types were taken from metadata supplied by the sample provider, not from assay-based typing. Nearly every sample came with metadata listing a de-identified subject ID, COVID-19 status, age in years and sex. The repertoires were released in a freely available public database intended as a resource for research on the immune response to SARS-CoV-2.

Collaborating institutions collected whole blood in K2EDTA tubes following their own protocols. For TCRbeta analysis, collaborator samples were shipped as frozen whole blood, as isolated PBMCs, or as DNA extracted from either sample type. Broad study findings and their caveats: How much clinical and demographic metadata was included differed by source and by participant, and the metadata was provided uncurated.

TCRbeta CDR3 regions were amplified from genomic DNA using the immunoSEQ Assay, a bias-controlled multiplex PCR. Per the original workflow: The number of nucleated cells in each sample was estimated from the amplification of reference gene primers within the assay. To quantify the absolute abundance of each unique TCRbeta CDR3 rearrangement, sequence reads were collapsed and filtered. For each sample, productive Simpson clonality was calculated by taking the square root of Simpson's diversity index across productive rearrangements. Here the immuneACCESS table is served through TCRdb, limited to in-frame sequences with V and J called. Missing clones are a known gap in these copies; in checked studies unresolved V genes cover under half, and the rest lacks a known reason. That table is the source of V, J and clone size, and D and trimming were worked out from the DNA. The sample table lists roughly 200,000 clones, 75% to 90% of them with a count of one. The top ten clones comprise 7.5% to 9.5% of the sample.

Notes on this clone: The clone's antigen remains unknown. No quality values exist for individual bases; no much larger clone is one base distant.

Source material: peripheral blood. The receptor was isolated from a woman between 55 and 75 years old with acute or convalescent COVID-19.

The nucleotide sequence reads TGCAGCGCAGGACAGGGAAAATTGGGGAACACTGAAGCTTTCTTT. The translation is CSAGQGKLGNTEAFF. The chain uses TRBV29-1 and TRBJ1-1, and TRBD1 aligns with 8 junction nucleotides. Looking up the germline V gene yields CDR1 SQVTM and CDR2 ANQGSEA. The CDR3 runs 15 residues from the cysteine to the phenylalanine. The retained sequence is limited to the CDR3, 45 bases, with the frame set at the first base. Germline trimming: 7 bases from V, 1 base from J; junction bases outside gene matches: 11. The full variable domain, completed from the reference TRBV29-1 and TRBJ1-1 proteins outside the CDR3, reads SAVISQKPSRDICQRGTSLTIQCQVDSQVTMMFWYRQQPGQSLTLIATANQGSEATYESGFVIDKFPISRPNLTFSTLTVSNMSPEDSSIYLCSAGQGKLGNTEAFFGQGTRLTVV.